This TCR beta chain was sequenced during a study of T cell responses to AZD1222 COVID-19 vaccine (dated by TCRdb to about 2021). Concerning the study at large: AZD1222 recipients whose second dose came at about 4 weeks and those whose second dose came at about 12 weeks were combined into one group, since spike-specific TCR depth and breadth did not differ between the two schedules. A total of over 230 trial participants underwent TCR sequencing, of whom 200 to 220 had received two doses of AZD1222 and around 25 had received two doses of the MenACWY control vaccine. Trial participants were enrolled by age into subgroups of 18-55, 56-69 and 70-plus years, and around 150, 28 and 57 TCR-sequenced participants, respectively, were included in these subgroups. What the research found in general, with its limitations: The vaccine-associated CD4 TCRs covered the entire spike protein, and the dominant responses fell in regions 160-218 and 743-854. The 56-69-year group was small, and its depth increase did not reach significance, likely because of low power. No day 14 peak-response samples were available, so repertoires were characterized only after the peak T cell response. After two AZD1222 doses, spike-specific TCR breadth and depth were significantly higher than at day 0 and than in MenACWY recipients. Reportedly, close to half of the unique spike-specific TCRs recognized epitopes lying outside the regions that are mutated in the B.1.351 and B.1.1.7 variants. Most participants were white British and females outnumbered males, and the authors suggested that clonal diversity may have been underestimated. Conclusions about previously exposed vaccinees are limited because only a handful of AZD1222 recipients were SARS-CoV-2 seropositive at baseline.

The label giving this sample's time point can be read as: baseline before first vaccination. Vaccinee samples were obtained from the UK trials COV001 and COV002, which included a single-blind randomized controlled phase 2/3 trial of AZD1222 (ChAdOx1 nCoV-19) in healthy adults. Trial participant PBMC samples were collected at day 0 and day 28 after the second dose for TCRbeta chain sequencing. The CDR3 regions of human TCRbeta chains were subjected to immunosequencing. In the authors' own workflow: Repertoire TCRs were matched against a reference library of SARS-CoV-2-specific TCRs generated with the MIRA antigen-specificity platform. Breadth was defined as the fraction of unique TCRs that were SARS-CoV-2-associated. Depth was defined as the fraction of total T cells that were SARS-CoV-2-associated. Using the MIRA data, every spike-specific TCR was mapped to the spike region that the TCR reacted to and assigned to either a CD4 or a CD8 class. Log10-transformed breadth and depth values were compared by one-way ANOVA with Sidak's multiple comparisons tests. The table comes from immuneACCESS by way of TCRdb, which keeps in-frame sequences with V and J called. Part of the clones is missing from these tables; in studies checked, under half for an unresolved V gene and the rest for unknown reasons. V and J calls and clone size are those listed in that table; D and trimming were worked out from the DNA. This sample has roughly 130,000 clones in its table, and 86% of those were observed once. The ten largest make up around 12% of the sample.

As to this clone: It has no known antigen specificity. Per-nucleotide qualities are absent, and no much larger clonotype sits a single base away.

V was cut back by 6 bases and J by 5 bases, leaving a gap of 16 bases between them. The CDR3, cysteine through phenylalanine, is 14 amino acids long. The CDR3 DNA has 42 bases and is translated from base 1. The CDR1 and CDR2 encoded by the germline V gene are SNHLY and FYNNEI. The sequencing here drew on peripheral blood, taken on day 0 of AZD1222 vaccination. The rearrangement joined TRBV2 to TRBJ1-2, and TRBD1 may be the D gene, going by 5 matching bases. This sequence originates from an adult in good health. Here is the DNA: TGTGCCAGCAGCCCCCGGATCGAGGGGTATGGCTACACCTTC. Its protein reads: CASSPRIEGYGYTF.